Sequencing of this T cell receptor beta chain was carried out in a study of cytomegalovirus exposure and HLA in healthy donors. Study summary: Early released data had about 80 million unique TCRs, all coming from HLA-typed donors. Regarding the study as a whole: A later analysis, which compared TCR beta chains of equal frequency, found the HLA-associated ones more clonally expanded.

This clone was observed a few times. Antigen specificity is unknown. Germline lookup yields CDR1 SGHAT and CDR2 FQNNGV. CDR3 size: 12 residues. V gave up 4 bases and J gave up 7 bases, with 11 bases separating them. A multiplex PCR was run with 60 Vbeta primers and 13 Jbeta primers. Assay used: immunoSEQ multiplex PCR; TCRdb lists only in-frame clones, some missing. The data hold around 150,000 clones, with 73% observed a single time. V gene TRBV11-2 combines with J gene TRBJ2-7; the D gene is possibly TRBD1 (6 bases). This receptor was taken from a human donor in good health. Specimen: PBMCs. The CDR3 DNA sequence: TGTGCCAGCAGCTCGGGGACATGGGAGCAGTACTTC. This encodes CASSSGTWEQYF.